The 23 T cell receptor beta chains below come from one sample, sequenced in a study of control samples from healthy donors and cancer patients. TCRdb's table, derived via immunoSEQ multiplex PCR, lists solely in-frame clones and lacks some. The table shows 150,000 to 200,000 clones, with almost 90% occurring only once. The sample taken for sequencing was blood. Receptors originate from a woman between 50 and 59 years old in good health.

On this clone itself: Different DNA sequences within this sample yield the same CDR3. The chain employs TRBV28 and TRBJ2-7; possibly TRBD2 for D (6 bases). Between the trimmed V and J ends, which lost 7 bases and 1 base, there was a span of 14 bases. The CDR3 contains 14 residues. Looked up from germline, CDR1 is MDHEN and CDR2 is SYDVKM. This CDR3 reads CASTRVGGSYEQYF. In DNA form, the CDR3 reads TGTGCCAGCACTCGGGTTGGGGGGTCCTACGAGCAGTACTTC.

V and J are TRBV6-1 and TRBJ1-1; 8 nucleotides line up with TRBD1. Germline trimming cut 2 bases from V and 1 base from J; bases unmatched to any gene: 9. CDR1 and CDR2 from the germline V gene are MNHNS and SASEGT. The CDR3 consists of 17 residues. The CDR3 nucleotides read TGTGCCAGCAGTGAACTGGGACAGGTTGGCGAGAACACTGAAGCTTTCTTT. This translates into CASSELGQVGENTEAFF.

CDR3 protein: CASSYIGGSNQPQHF. CDR3 DNA sequence: TGTGCCAGCAGTTACATAGGGGGGAGCAATCAGCCCCAGCATTTT. The rearrangement joins TRBV5-5 to TRBJ1-5; D perhaps matches TRBD1 (6 bases). The ends were cut back, 5 bases at V and 1 base at J, with 13 bases in the middle. CDR3 length: 15 residues. From germline, CDR1 is SGHKS and CDR2 YYEKEE (reference sequence).

The chain joins TRBV5-1 to TRBJ2-2; a possible D gene is TRBD1 (6 bases). Per germline, CDR1 SGHRS and CDR2 YFSETQ. Trimming pared 6 bases from V and 5 bases from J, leaving 14 bases between. This CDR3 region has 14 residues. This CDR3 reads CASIRDIGTGELFF. CDR3 DNA sequence: TGCGCCAGCATACGGGACATAGGGACCGGGGAGCTGTTTTTT.

This sequence joins TRBV21-1 and TRBJ2-1; the D segment call TRBD2 is taken from the table without a DNA check. TRBV21-1 is a pseudogene segment. The CDR3 spans 12 residues. The CDR3 DNA is TGTGCCAGCGCCGGGGGTTATCATGAGCAGTTCTTC. This translates into CASAGGYHEQFF.

CDR3 nucleotide sequence: TGTGCCAGCAGCCAGGGCCCGTCGGGGGCTATTTACGAGCAGTACTTC. It codes for CASSQGPSGAIYEQYF. V gene TRBV3-1 (or the pseudogene TRBV3-2) combines with J gene TRBJ2-7; D assignment may be TRBD1 or TRBD2 (6 bases each). The V and J ends lost 3 bases and 4 bases respectively, with 19 bases between them. This CDR3 region has 16 residues. Germline loops: CDR1 LGHDT, CDR2 YNNKEL (reference sequence).

In this sample, this clone turned up a few times. A junction end diverges from the germline sequence, so it may reflect a read error. This chain joins TRBV6-2 or TRBV6-3 and TRBJ1-5; D is unclear. The CDR3 contains 11 residues. CDR1 is MNHEY, CDR2 SVGEGT, per germline. This CDR3 reads CASGYGQPQHF. For the CDR3, the DNA is TGTGCCAGCGGTTACGGTCAGCCCCAGCATTTT.

The chain joins TRBV18 to TRBJ1-1; the D is unclear. The CDR3 runs 15 residues. V lost 2 bases to trimming and J lost 3 bases, with 13 bases between them. Germline CDR1 and CDR2: KGHSH and LQKENI. The CDR3 reads CASSPGVDQDTEAFF. CDR3 nucleotide sequence: TGTGCCAGCTCACCAGGCGTGGATCAAGACACTGAAGCTTTCTTT.

The chain employs TRBV5-1 and TRBJ2-7, with 8 nucleotides matching TRBD2. The V and J ends lost 0 bases and 1 base, in that order; junction bases with no gene match: 15. CDR1 and CDR2 (germline): SGHRS, YFSETQ. This CDR3 spans 19 amino acids. The CDR3 bases are TGCGCCAGCAGCTTGGAGCTGATAAGCGGGGGACAATTTTCCTACGAGCAGTACTTC. Protein sequence: CASSLELISGGQFSYEQYF. Full variable domain (rest looked up from reference TRBV5-1 and TRBJ2-7): KAGVTQTPRYLIKTRGQQVTLSCSPISGHRSVSWYQQTPGQGLQFLFEYFSETQRNKGNFPGRFSGRQFSNSRSEMNVSTLELGDSALYLCASSLELISGGQFSYEQYFGPGTRLTVT.

The rearrangement links TRBV4-1 to TRBJ2-5; D not resolved. CDR1 and CDR2 from the germline V gene are MGHRA and YSYEKL. V was shortened by 0 bases and J by 5 bases, with 16 bases between the two germline ends. This CDR3 region has 16 residues. CDR3 residues: CASSQDMISVIETQYF. CDR3 in DNA: TGCGCCAGCAGCCAAGATATGATTTCCGTCATCGAGACCCAGTACTTC.

This clone was picked up a small number of times. The V gene is TRBV19, the J gene TRBJ1-5; 9 nucleotides match TRBD1. The V gene end was trimmed by 2 bases and the J gene end by 5 bases; junction bases not matched to a gene: 7. The CDR3 runs 16 residues. The germline V gene has CDR1 LNHDA and CDR2 SQIVND (reference sequence). The CDR3 sequence is CASSIPEGQGYQPQHF. In nucleotides, the CDR3 is TGTGCCAGTAGTATACCCGAGGGACAGGGATATCAGCCCCAGCATTTT.

The V call is TRBV24-1, the J call TRBJ1-2; the D gene is possibly TRBD1 (5 bases). Trimming took off 3 bases at V and 6 bases at J, with 16 bases between the two ends. Germline values: CDR1 KGHDR, CDR2 SFDVKD. This CDR3 spans 15 amino acids. In DNA, the CDR3 is TGTGCCACCAGTGATCCCTCCAGGGAGATTAATGGCTACACCTTC. The encoded protein is CATSDPSREINGYTF.

This clone was found once. J is TRBJ2-6 and V is TRBV3-1 (or the pseudogene TRBV3-2); unclear D gene. Trimming removed 3 bases at V and 1 base at J, with 13 bases between. CDR1 LGHDT and CDR2 YNNKEL come from the germline V gene (reference sequence). The CDR3 has 17 amino acids. The CDR3 DNA sequence: TGTGCCAGCAGCCACCACGAGGTGTGGTCTGGGGCCAACGTCCTGACTTTC. Protein product: CASSHHEVWSGANVLTF.

The genes are TRBV14 and TRBJ2-3; TRBD2 matches 7 bases. V shed 0 bases, J shed 14 bases, and the junction held 8 bases outside the gene matches. The CDR3 totals 13 residues. CDR1 and CDR2 from the germline V gene are SGHDN and FVKESK. Written as DNA, the CDR3 is TGTGCCAGCAGCCAAGACTCAGCGGGGCCGCCGTATTTT. Encoded protein: CASSQDSAGPPYF.

This chain links TRBV5-5 with TRBJ1-2; 8 bases match TRBD1. Trimming at V came to 1 base and at J to 7 bases, leaving 6 bases not matched to a gene. This CDR3 is 14 amino acids long. In germline, CDR1 is SGHKS, CDR2 YYEKEE (reference sequence). The DNA for the CDR3 is TGTGCCAGCAGCTTGTTCCAGGGGGCCTCTGGCTACACCTTC. Translated: CASSLFQGASGYTF.

This clone was seen once. The gene calls are TRBV4-3 and TRBJ1-6; D uncertain. Germline CDR1 reads LGHNA; CDR2 reads YSLEER. This CDR3 spans 14 amino acids. V was cut by 1 base and J by 6 bases, with 7 bases left in between. This CDR3 is CASSQAAVNSPLHF. CDR3 bases: TGCGCCAGCAGCCAAGCCGCAGTTAATTCACCCCTCCACTTT.

This clone was detected a few times. This chain links TRBV19 with TRBJ2-3; D not resolved. V was shortened by 2 bases and J by 3 bases, with 9 bases between the two germline ends. Germline V gene sequence: CDR1 LNHDA, CDR2 SQIVND (reference sequence). This CDR3 has 14 residues. The CDR3 DNA reads as TGTGCCAGTAGTATAAATTACGGTACAGATACGCAGTATTTT. It translates to CASSINYGTDTQYF.

J is TRBJ2-3 and V is TRBV6-5; no clear D. Trimming took off 9 bases at V and 3 bases at J, with 4 bases between the two ends. The germline V gene has CDR1 MNHEY and CDR2 SVGAGI. The CDR3 contains 10 residues. The CDR3 sequence: CASNTDTQYF. The CDR3 nucleotides read TGTGCCAGTAATACAGATACGCAGTATTTT.

The chain carries TRBV30 and TRBJ1-1; no firm D call. The V end was cut by 2 bases, the J end by 0 bases, with 13 bases between. The CDR3 totals 15 residues. The germline CDR1 and CDR2 sequences are GTSNPN and SVGIG (reference sequence). The CDR3 loop reads CAWSQRASMNTEAFF. CDR3 DNA sequence: TGTGCCTGGAGTCAGAGAGCTTCAATGAACACTGAAGCTTTCTTT.

This clone appeared a few times. The chain is built from TRBV2 and TRBJ1-2; D may be TRBD1 (5 bases). V lost 6 bases and J lost 7, with 15 bases in between. The length of the CDR3 is 13 residues. Per the germline V gene, CDR1 is SNHLY and CDR2 is FYNNEI. The CDR3 region has the DNA TGTGCCAGCAGAGAGGGGTATGGCTCTGGCTACACCTTC. It specifies CASREGYGSGYTF.

The rearrangement joins TRBV10-3 to TRBJ2-3; maybe TRBD2 (5 bases). CDR1 is ENHRY and CDR2 is SYGVKD in the germline V gene. V shed 4 bases and J shed 4 bases, with 9 bases lying between them. The CDR3 contains 13 residues. The CDR3 DNA follows: TGTGCCATCAGTGTGGCGGGCCCAGATACGCAGTATTTT. Translation gives CAISVAGPDTQYF.

CDR3 region: CASSLDPAGFQETQYF. CDR3 nucleotides: TGTGCCAGCAGCTTAGATCCAGCGGGATTCCAAGAGACCCAGTACTTC. V and J are TRBV5-4 and TRBJ2-5; 7 bases fit TRBD2. Germline V gene lookup returns CDR1 SGHNT and CDR2 YYREEE (reference sequence). The V and J ends lost 2 bases and 1 base, in that order; junction bases with no gene match: 8. The CDR3 loop spans 16 amino acids.

The chain carries TRBV30 and TRBJ1-5; D is unclear. Trimming shortened V by 2 bases and J by 7 bases, and 12 bases separated the two germline ends. Germline values: CDR1 GTSNPN, CDR2 SVGIG (reference sequence). The CDR3 length is 13 residues. DNA of the CDR3: TGTGCCTGGAGTTCCGGGCTGGGCCAGCCCCAGCATTTT. Translating it yields CAWSSGLGQPQHF.